These 15 T cell receptor beta chains share one sample of origin, sequenced in a study of identical twins. TCRdb analysed the 5' RACE reads with MiXCR anew, one entry per CDR3 protein. The data show under 450,000 distinct CDR3 sequences, with approximately 17% seen just once and roughly 12% held by the top ten. The sample consisted of naive T cells sorted from blood. The origin of the receptors is a man aged 50 to 60 in good health.

J is TRBJ2-7 and V is TRBV21-1; the D call TRBD1 from the table was never checked on the DNA. TRBV21-1 is designated a pseudogene. The CDR3 spans 16 residues. CDR3 region: CASSRIRTGESYEQYF. The CDR3 nucleotides are TGTGCCAGCAGCAGGATACGGACAGGGGAATCCTACGAGCAGTACTTC.

This chain connects TRBV10-2 to TRBJ2-2; D uncertain. Germline CDR1 WSHSY, CDR2 SAAADI. The CDR3 spans 17 residues. V lost 2 bases to trimming and J lost 2 bases, with 15 bases between them. CDR3 DNA: TGCGCCAGCAGTGAGCCTAGGCCAACCCTTAACACCGGGGAGCTGTTTTTT. This gives the protein CASSEPRPTLNTGELFF.

The sample holds a few counts of this clonotype. This chain links TRBV7-2 with TRBJ2-1, with a weak D call TRBD2 (6 bases). Germline-derived CDR1 and CDR2 are SGHTA and FQGNSA. The CDR3 is 16 amino acids. V lost 5 bases and J lost 9, with 23 bases in between. CDR3 bases: TGTGCCAGCAGCGGGAGTGGGCCCCGCGGGGTGGGTGAGCAGTTCTTC. Translating it yields CASSGSGPRGVGEQFF.

DNA of the CDR3: TGCAGTGCCATAATACTCTCCGATACGCAGTATTTT. Its protein is CSAIILSDTQYF. The chain uses TRBV20-1 and TRBJ2-3; D not certain. Germline V gene sequence: CDR1 DFQATT, CDR2 SNEGSKA (reference sequence). The V and J ends lost 6 bases and 6 bases respectively, with 13 bases between them. The CDR3 loop spans 12 amino acids.

This clonotype was picked up a small number of times. The chain has TRBV28 and TRBJ2-5, with D maybe TRBD1 (6 bases). CDR1 is MDHEN and CDR2 is SYDVKM in the germline V gene. The CDR3 extends over 15 amino acids. V lost 3 bases and J lost 2, with 13 bases in between. CDR3 sequence: CASSLPDSNQETQYF. For the CDR3, the DNA is TGTGCCAGCAGTTTGCCGGACAGTAATCAAGAGACCCAGTACTTC.

As concerns this clonotype: One end of the junction fails to match germline, which may point to a read error. This chain joins TRBV19 and TRBJ2-1, with 12 positions matching TRBD2. Germline CDR1 LNHDA, CDR2 SQIVND (reference sequence). This CDR3 region has 16 residues. CDR3 residues: CASSIPGLAGYTEQFF. The CDR3 DNA is TGTGCCAGTAGTATTCCCGGACTAGCGGGATACACTGAGCAGTTCTTC.

This clonotype was seen ten or more times. The V and J genes are TRBV6-1 and TRBJ2-5; 12 nucleotides match TRBD2. The CDR3 contains 16 residues. V gave up 6 bases and J gave up 5 bases; unmatched junction bases: 10. Germline CDR1 MNHNS, CDR2 SASEGT. CDR3 coding DNA: TGTGCCAGCAGGAATCCACTAGCGGGGGGTAGGGAGACCCAGTACTTC. Amino acid sequence: CASRNPLAGGRETQYF.

The V call is TRBV29-1, the J call TRBJ2-1; 12 nucleotides match TRBD2. The germline gives CDR1 SQVTM, CDR2 ANQGSEA. The CDR3 spans 18 residues. J was trimmed by 0 bases and V by 6 bases; bases with no gene match: 12. CDR3 DNA sequence: TGCAGCGTCGAGGGGGGACTAGCGGGCGTTCACTCCTACAATGAGCAGTTCTTC. It encodes CSVEGGLAGVHSYNEQFF.

This chain uses TRBV6-1 with TRBJ2-3, with D tentatively TRBD2 (7 bases). Trimming cost V 8 bases and J 3 bases, with 12 bases left between them. The CDR3 totals 13 residues. The germline V gene encodes CDR1 MNHNS and CDR2 SASEGT. The CDR3 spells CASWRGGTDTQYF. CDR3 DNA sequence: TGTGCCAGCTGGAGGGGGGGGACAGATACGCAGTATTTT.

This clonotype was seen only a few times. V and J are TRBV11-2 and TRBJ2-1, with D unclear. The CDR3 spans 15 residues. Germline CDR1 reads SGHAT; CDR2 reads FQNNGV. Trimming shortened V by 4 bases and J by 4 bases, and 14 bases separated the two germline ends. The DNA of the CDR3 is TGTGCCAGCAGCTCATTAGTGGGCCGATACAATGAGCAGTTCTTC. This translates into CASSSLVGRYNEQFF.

Many counts were recorded for this clonotype. The chain joins TRBV29-1 to TRBJ2-3; no reliable D call. CDR3 length equals 15 residues. Trimming left V 7 bases short and J 7 bases short, with 24 bases between. Germline CDR1 reads SQVTM; CDR2 reads ANQGSEA. The CDR3 bases are TGCAGCGGCGAGGATCCAGTGGGGTCTGTCTATACGCAGTATTTT. Protein sequence: CSGEDPVGSVYTQYF.

The V call is TRBV30, the J call TRBJ1-1; no clear D. The CDR3 runs to 12 residues. Trimming pared 5 bases from V and 3 bases from J, leaving 10 bases between. CDR1 GTSNPN and CDR2 SVGIG come from the germline V gene (reference sequence). In DNA form, the CDR3 reads TGTGCCTGGTCTCCTCCGGACACTGAAGCTTTCTTT. Translating gives CAWSPPDTEAFF.

V gene TRBV27 combines with J gene TRBJ1-1; 8 bases are a match to TRBD1. Germline CDR1 reads MNHEY; CDR2 reads SMNVEV (reference sequence). This CDR3 is 15 amino acids long. V lost 7 bases to trimming and J lost 1 base; unmatched junction nucleotides: 8. In DNA, the CDR3 is TGTGCCAGCACCTCGGACAGGGCAAGGAACACTGAAGCTTTCTTT. Protein: CASTSDRARNTEAFF.

This chain links TRBV7-6 with TRBJ1-1; D ambiguous. V lost 1 base, J lost 1 base, and 7 bases lay in between. Germline V lookup: CDR1 SGHVS, CDR2 FNYEAQ. This CDR3 has 14 amino acids. The CDR3 here is CASSLGWQNTEAFF. The CDR3 region has the DNA TGTGCCAGCAGCTTAGGCTGGCAGAACACTGAAGCTTTCTTT. Drawing the rest from reference TRBV7-6 and TRBJ1-1, the complete variable domain is GAGVSQSPRYKVTKRGQDVALRCDPISGHVSLYWYRQALGQGPEFLTYFNYEAQQDKSGLPNDRFSAERPEGSISTLTIQRTEQRDSAMYRCASSLGWQNTEAFFGQGTRLTVV.

This clonotype has more than one count but fewer than ten. A much larger clone lies a single base off, so this may be a read error. The chain links TRBV5-1 to TRBJ2-2; D gene uncertain. There are 14 residues in the CDR3. The germline V gene has CDR1 SGHRS and CDR2 YFSETQ. V was clipped by 0 bases and J by 1 base, with 4 bases between them. In DNA, the CDR3 is TGCGCCAGCAGCTTGGAACAGAACACCGGGGAGCTGTTTTTT. Its translation: CASSLEQNTGELFF.